These T cell receptor beta chains were read from a single sample in a study of neurological immune-mediated disorders. TCRdb used MiXCR to reprocess the 5' RACE reads, holding one entry per CDR3 protein. The data contain approximately 40,000 distinct CDR3 sequences, roughly 13% of them singletons. The sequencing sample was made of PBMCs. These receptors were collected from a female donor in good health. Both conserved end residues are part of each CDR3. A D gene is named only where the DNA matches it firmly. The listing skips clone size in some rows; elsewhere it reads once, few, many or a size class.

D gene: TRBD1; J gene: TRBJ1-2; V gene: TRBV5-1; CDR3 length: 15; clone size: many; CDR3 protein: CASSYGTGGSYGYTF; CDR3 DNA: TGCGCCAGCAGCTACGGGACAGGGGGAAGCTATGGCTACACCTTC
D gene: -; J gene: TRBJ2-7; V gene: TRBV11-2; CDR3 length: 14; clone size: many; CDR3 protein: CASTFERRAPEQYF; CDR3 DNA: TGTGCCAGCACCTTTGAACGGAGAGCGCCCGAGCAGTACTTC
D gene: -; J gene: TRBJ1-5; V gene: TRBV20-1; CDR3 length: 14; clone size: many; CDR3 protein: CSARVGAPNQPQHF; CDR3 DNA: TGCAGTGCTAGAGTGGGGGCACCCAATCAGCCCCAGCATTTT
D gene: -; J gene: TRBJ1-1; V gene: TRBV27; CDR3 length: 13; clone size: many; CDR3 protein: CASSLSDSTEAFF; CDR3 DNA: TGTGCCAGCAGTTTGTCCGACAGCACTGAAGCTTTCTTT
D gene: -; J gene: TRBJ2-2; V gene: TRBV6-5; CDR3 length: 15; clone size: many; CDR3 protein: CASSPGHPLTGELFF; CDR3 DNA: TGTGCCAGCAGCCCGGGACACCCGCTCACCGGGGAGCTGTTTTTT
D gene: -; J gene: TRBJ2-7; V gene: TRBV10-1; CDR3 length: 13; clone size: -; CDR3 protein: CASSARGSHEQYF; CDR3 DNA: TGCGCCAGCAGCGCCCGGGGCAGCCACGAGCAGTACTTC
D gene: TRBD1; J gene: TRBJ2-5; V gene: TRBV5-1; CDR3 length: 20; clone size: many; CDR3 protein: CASSLSGGASLGIGAGTQYF; CDR3 DNA: TGCGCCAGCAGCTTGTCAGGGGGCGCCTCCCTTGGAATAGGGGCGGGGACCCAGTACTTC
D gene: -; J gene: TRBJ1-1; V gene: TRBV29-1; CDR3 length: 14; clone size: many; CDR3 protein: CSVPGWATPAEAFF; CDR3 DNA: TGCAGCGTCCCAGGGTGGGCAACACCGGCTGAAGCTTTCTTT
D gene: -; J gene: TRBJ1-1; V gene: TRBV29-1; CDR3 length: 15; clone size: many; CDR3 protein: CSVLDRQIVNTEAFF; CDR3 DNA: TGCAGCGTTCTAGACAGACAGATCGTGAACACTGAAGCTTTCTTT
D gene: TRBD2; J gene: TRBJ2-1; V gene: TRBV9; CDR3 length: 17; clone size: many; CDR3 protein: CASSVASLAGAPGEQFF; CDR3 DNA: TGTGCCAGCAGCGTAGCTTCCCTAGCGGGAGCGCCGGGGGAGCAGTTCTTC
D gene: -; J gene: TRBJ1-2; V gene: TRBV7-3; CDR3 length: 18; clone size: many; CDR3 protein: CASSLKPPMGEANYGYTF; CDR3 DNA: TGTGCCAGCAGCTTAAAGCCTCCCATGGGGGAGGCTAACTATGGCTACACCTTC
D gene: TRBD1; J gene: TRBJ2-3; V gene: TRBV5-1; CDR3 length: 14; clone size: many; CDR3 protein: CASKEGTGADTQYF; CDR3 DNA: TGCGCCAGCAAGGAGGGGACAGGGGCCGATACGCAGTATTTT
D gene: -; J gene: TRBJ1-1; V gene: TRBV2; CDR3 length: 14; clone size: many; CDR3 protein: CASSALEENTEAFF; CDR3 DNA: TGTGCCAGCAGTGCGCTGGAGGAGAACACTGAAGCTTTCTTT